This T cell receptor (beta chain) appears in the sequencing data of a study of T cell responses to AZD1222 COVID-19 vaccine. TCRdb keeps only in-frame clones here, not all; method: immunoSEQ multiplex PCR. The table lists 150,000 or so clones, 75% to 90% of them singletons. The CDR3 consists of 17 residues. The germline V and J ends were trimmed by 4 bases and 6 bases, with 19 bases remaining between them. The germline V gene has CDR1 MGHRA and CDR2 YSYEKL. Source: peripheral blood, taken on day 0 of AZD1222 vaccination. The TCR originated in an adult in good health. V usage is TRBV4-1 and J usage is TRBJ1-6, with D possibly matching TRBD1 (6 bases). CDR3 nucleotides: TGCGCCAGCAGCCGCACCGGACAGACCGCCGTTAATTCACCCCTCCACTTT. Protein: CASSRTGQTAVNSPLHF.